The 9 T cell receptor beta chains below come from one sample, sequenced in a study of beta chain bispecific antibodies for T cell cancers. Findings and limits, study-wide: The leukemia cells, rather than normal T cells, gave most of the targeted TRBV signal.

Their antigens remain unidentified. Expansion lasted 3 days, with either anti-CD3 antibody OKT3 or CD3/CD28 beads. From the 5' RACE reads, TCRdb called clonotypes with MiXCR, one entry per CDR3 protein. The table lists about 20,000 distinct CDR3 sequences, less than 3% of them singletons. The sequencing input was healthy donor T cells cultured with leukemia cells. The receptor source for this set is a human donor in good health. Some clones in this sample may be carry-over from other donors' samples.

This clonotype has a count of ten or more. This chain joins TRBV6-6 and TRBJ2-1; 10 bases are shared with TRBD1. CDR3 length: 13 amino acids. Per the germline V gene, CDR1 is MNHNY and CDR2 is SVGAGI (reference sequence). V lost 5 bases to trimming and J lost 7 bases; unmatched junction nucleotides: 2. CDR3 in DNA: TGTGCCAGCAGTCTGGGACAGGGGAATGAGCAGTTCTTC. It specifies CASSLGQGNEQFF.

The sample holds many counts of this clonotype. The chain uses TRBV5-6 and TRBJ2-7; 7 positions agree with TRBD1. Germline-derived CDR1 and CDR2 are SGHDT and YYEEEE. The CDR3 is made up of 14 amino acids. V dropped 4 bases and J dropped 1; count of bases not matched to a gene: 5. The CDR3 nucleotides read TGTGCCAGCAGCCCCCCGGGACAGTCCTACGAGCAGTACTTC. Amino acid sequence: CASSPPGQSYEQYF. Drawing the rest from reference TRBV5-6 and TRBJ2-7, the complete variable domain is DAGVTQSPTHLIKTRGQQVTLRCSPKSGHDTVSWYQQALGQGPQFIFQYYEEEERQRGNFPDRFSGHQFPNYSSELNVNALLLGDSALYLCASSPPGQSYEQYFGPGTRLTVT.

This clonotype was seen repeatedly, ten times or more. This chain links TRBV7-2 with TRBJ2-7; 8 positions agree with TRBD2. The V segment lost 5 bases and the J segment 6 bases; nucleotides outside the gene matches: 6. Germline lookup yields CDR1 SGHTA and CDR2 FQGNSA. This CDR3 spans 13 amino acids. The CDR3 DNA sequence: TGTGCCAGCAGCCTCCTGACTAGCGCCGAGCAGTACTTC. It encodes CASSLLTSAEQYF.

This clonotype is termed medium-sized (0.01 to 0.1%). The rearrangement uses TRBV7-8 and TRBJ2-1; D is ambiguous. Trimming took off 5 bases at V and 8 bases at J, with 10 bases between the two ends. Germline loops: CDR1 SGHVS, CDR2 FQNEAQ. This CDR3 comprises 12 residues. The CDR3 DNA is TGTGCCAGCAGCCCTCGCGGCCATGAGCAGTTCTTC. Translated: CASSPRGHEQFF.

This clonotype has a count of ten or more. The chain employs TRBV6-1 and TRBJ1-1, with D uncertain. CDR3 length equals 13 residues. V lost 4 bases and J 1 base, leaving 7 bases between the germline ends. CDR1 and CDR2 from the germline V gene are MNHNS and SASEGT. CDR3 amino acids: CASSVKGNTEAFF. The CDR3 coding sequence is TGTGCCAGCAGTGTCAAGGGGAACACTGAAGCTTTCTTT.

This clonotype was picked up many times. For the CDR3, the DNA is TGTGCCAGCAGTTCAGGACGGACGGGGAGAGGGCTAAATTCACCCCTCCACTTT. Translation: CASSSGRTGRGLNSPLHF. The chain is built from TRBV27 and TRBJ1-6; D not certain. Trimming stripped 4 bases from V and 7 bases from J, with 23 bases between. The CDR3 runs to 18 residues. Germline CDR1 is MNHEY and CDR2 is SMNVEV (reference sequence).

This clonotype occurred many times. CDR3 in amino acids: CASSYSGSGNTIYF. DNA of the CDR3: TGTGCCAGCAGTTACTCAGGCTCCGGAAACACCATATATTTT. This chain uses TRBV6-6 with TRBJ1-3; unclear D gene. Trimming took 0 bases from V and 4 from J, leaving 7 bases between them. The CDR3 spans 14 residues. Germline V gene data show CDR1 as MNHNY and CDR2 as SVGAGI (reference sequence).

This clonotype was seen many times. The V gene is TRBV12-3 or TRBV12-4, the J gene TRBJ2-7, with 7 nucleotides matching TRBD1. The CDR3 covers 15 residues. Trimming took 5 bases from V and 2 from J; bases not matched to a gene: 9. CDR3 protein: CASSPYWDSAYEQYF. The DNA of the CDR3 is TGTGCCAGCAGTCCGTACTGGGACAGTGCCTACGAGCAGTACTTC.

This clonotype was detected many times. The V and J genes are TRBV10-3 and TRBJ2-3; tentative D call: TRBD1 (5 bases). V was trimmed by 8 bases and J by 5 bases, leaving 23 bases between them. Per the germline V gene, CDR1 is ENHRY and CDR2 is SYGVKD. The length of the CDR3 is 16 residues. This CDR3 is CAISPEINYQGDTQYF. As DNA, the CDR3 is TGTGCCATCTCACCCGAAATAAACTACCAGGGAGATACGCAGTATTTT.